This passage covers 29 T cell receptor beta chains from one sample sequenced in a study of neurological immune-mediated disorders (dated by TCRdb to between 2017 and 2020). Libraries were constructed by 5' RACE. TCRdb records Illumina HiSeq 2500 as the sequencer. TCRdb handled the public reads itself, with Q25 trimming in fastp and clone calling in MiXCR, and kept productive beta chains. For every CDR3 protein sequence, its rows merge into one entry that carries the most common genes and DNA. This sample has tens of thousands of distinct CDR3 sequences in its table, and 4.5% of those were observed once. 6.9% of the sample rests with the top ten. The sequencing sample was made of PBMCs. The receptor source for this set is a man under 40 with multiple sclerosis.

This clonotype was seen repeatedly, ten times or more. V gene TRBV9 combines with J gene TRBJ1-1; D uncertain. CDR1 is SGDLS, CDR2 YYNGEE, per germline. The CDR3 consists of 15 residues. V was trimmed by 0 bases and J by 2 bases, leaving 11 bases between them. The CDR3 spells CASSVVISLNTEAFF. The CDR3 nucleotides are TGTGCCAGCAGCGTAGTAATATCTTTAAACACTGAAGCTTTCTTT.

This clonotype was counted between two and nine times. The chain is built from TRBV6-6 and TRBJ1-5; D uncertain. This CDR3 is 13 amino acids long. Trimming removed 4 bases from V and 6 bases from J, with 10 bases in between. Germline CDR1 and CDR2: MNHNY and SVGAGI (reference sequence). The DNA of the CDR3 is TGTGCCAGCAGTTTAACATCAGGTCAGCCCCAGCATTTT. It encodes CASSLTSGQPQHF.

In its sample, this clonotype was seen many times. V usage is TRBV4-1 and J usage is TRBJ1-3; 11 nucleotides align to TRBD1. Germline V gene lookup returns CDR1 MGHRA and CDR2 YSYEKL. This CDR3 is 17 amino acids long. V shed 4 bases and J 4 bases; nucleotides not matched to a gene: 9. For the CDR3, the DNA is TGCGCCAGCAGCCGCCTCGGACAGGGGGCGGGAGGAAACACCATATATTTT. Translated: CASSRLGQGAGGNTIYF.

In this sample, this clonotype turned up many times. This chain uses TRBV5-1 with TRBJ1-1, with D tentatively TRBD1 (5 bases). The CDR3 contains 14 residues. V lost 1 base and J lost 1, with 8 bases in between. Germline-derived CDR1 and CDR2 are SGHRS and YFSETQ. The CDR3: CASSLSGQNTEAFF. Here the CDR3 DNA reads TGCGCCAGCAGCTTGAGTGGACAGAACACTGAAGCTTTCTTT.

This clonotype was seen only a few times. Here the CDR3 reads CASSEGPGDSYEQYV. The CDR3 coding sequence is TGTGCCAGCAGTGAAGGACCCGGAGACTCCTACGAGCAGTACGTC. V is TRBV6-1 and J is TRBJ2-7; D not certain. The CDR3 totals 15 residues. Between the trimmed V and J ends, which lost 1 base and 0 bases, there was a span of 10 bases. Germline V lookup: CDR1 MNHNS, CDR2 SASEGT.

There are many counts of this clonotype. This sequence joins TRBV20-1 and TRBJ2-3, with 9 bases aligning to TRBD2. Trimming removed 3 bases from V and 3 bases from J; junction bases left unmatched: 4. This CDR3 comprises 14 residues. Germline V gene lookup returns CDR1 DFQATT and CDR2 SNEGSKA (reference sequence). The CDR3 loop reads CSARVGLATDTQYF. The CDR3 nucleotides are TGCAGTGCTAGGGTCGGACTAGCGACAGATACGCAGTATTTT.

This clonotype was detected ten times or more. The V gene is TRBV6-4, the J gene TRBJ2-2; D gene unclear. This CDR3 spans 13 amino acids. The germline V gene encodes CDR1 MRHNA and CDR2 SNTAGT. Trimming stripped 2 bases from V and 6 bases from J, with 7 bases between. The CDR3 coding sequence is TGTGCCAGCAGTGACGGATCCCCCGGGGAGCTGTTTTTT. Translated: CASSDGSPGELFF.

The sample holds many counts of this clonotype. V is TRBV7-3 and J is TRBJ1-1, with no clear D. This CDR3 region has 17 residues. Trimming stripped 0 bases from V and 0 bases from J, with 14 bases between. Looked up from germline, CDR1 is SGHTA and CDR2 is FQGTGA. CDR3 sequence (DNA): TGTGCCAGCAGCTTAACGGCCCTGACAAGAGTGAACACTGAAGCTTTCTTT. This gives the protein CASSLTALTRVNTEAFF.

This clonotype was seen at least ten times. This chain uses TRBV10-3 with TRBJ1-2; D ambiguous. The V end was cut by 0 bases, the J end by 2 bases, with 7 bases between. The germline V gene has CDR1 ENHRY and CDR2 SYGVKD. The CDR3 extends over 14 amino acids. This CDR3 reads CAISESRRNYGYTF. CDR3 in DNA: TGTGCCATCAGTGAGTCGAGACGGAACTATGGCTACACCTTC.

This clonotype showed up many times. The chain joins TRBV6-6 to TRBJ1-1, with TRBD1 identical over 8 bases. This CDR3 comprises 13 residues. Germline trimming cut 2 bases from V and 7 bases from J; bases unmatched to any gene: 3. Germline CDR1 is MNHNY and CDR2 is SVGAGI (reference sequence). CDR3 loop: CASSYDRGLEAFF. CDR3 nucleotide sequence: TGTGCCAGCAGTTACGACAGGGGCCTTGAAGCTTTCTTT.

This clonotype was seen repeatedly, ten times or more. The V call is TRBV5-1, the J call TRBJ1-1, with D possibly TRBD1 on 6 matching bases. Germline-derived CDR1 and CDR2 are SGHRS and YFSETQ. This CDR3 contains 14 residues. The ends were cut back, 4 bases at V and 1 base at J, with 11 bases in the middle. The CDR3 spells CASSRGQRNTEAFF. CDR3 DNA sequence: TGCGCCAGCAGCAGAGGACAGCGGAACACTGAAGCTTTCTTT.

This clonotype came up many times. The chain has TRBV5-1 and TRBJ1-2, with D perhaps matching TRBD1 (5 bases). This CDR3 comprises 18 residues. Trimming pared 0 bases from V and 1 base from J, leaving 19 bases between. Looked up from germline, CDR1 is SGHRS and CDR2 is YFSETQ. The CDR3 region is CASSLAGQGGGNNYGYTF. In DNA form, the CDR3 reads TGCGCCAGCAGCTTGGCCGGGCAGGGCGGAGGTAATAACTATGGCTACACCTTC.

This clonotype was recorded many times. This chain joins TRBV20-1 and TRBJ2-1; D ambiguous. V shed 4 bases and J shed 1 base, with 11 bases lying between them. In germline, CDR1 is DFQATT, CDR2 SNEGSKA (reference sequence). This CDR3 contains 14 residues. CDR3 sequence reads: CSATGHSSYNEQFF. The CDR3 DNA sequence: TGCAGTGCTACCGGGCACTCTTCCTACAATGAGCAGTTCTTC.

This clonotype was observed at least ten times. The chain has TRBV2 and TRBJ1-5, with 9 bases lining up with TRBD1. The trim removed 7 bases at V and 2 bases at J, leaving 6 bases unmatched. Germline V gene lookup returns CDR1 SNHLY and CDR2 FYNNEI. The CDR3 loop spans 15 amino acids. CDR3 protein: CASTRDRDGNQPQHF. DNA for the CDR3: TGTGCCAGCACCCGGGACAGGGACGGCAATCAGCCCCAGCATTTT. Together with reference TRBV2 and TRBJ1-5, the CDR3 gives the full variable domain: EPEVTQTPSHQVTQMGQEVILRCVPISNHLYFYWYRQILGQKVEFLVSFYNNEISEKSEIFDDQFSVERPDGSNFTLKIRSTKLEDSAMYFCASTRDRDGNQPQHFGDGTRLSIL.

This clonotype came up many times. This sequence joins TRBV27 and TRBJ2-7; 10 bases fit TRBD1. Germline loops: CDR1 MNHEY, CDR2 SMNVEV (reference sequence). V lost 6 bases to trimming and J lost 1 base; unmatched junction nucleotides: 6. The length of the CDR3 is 15 residues. The CDR3 coding sequence is TGTGCCAGCAGCCGGGGGACAGGGGATTCCTACGAGCAGTACTTC. Translating it yields CASSRGTGDSYEQYF.

This clonotype has ten or more counts. The rearrangement joins TRBV27 to TRBJ1-4; TRBD1 might be the D (5 bases). Trimming took off 6 bases at V and 12 bases at J, with 23 bases between the two ends. CDR1 is MNHEY and CDR2 is SMNVEV in the germline V gene (reference sequence). This CDR3 is built from 15 residues. The CDR3 spells CASSSSSEGKGELFF. CDR3 nucleotide sequence: TGTGCCAGCAGCTCCTCGTCCGAGGGAAAAGGGGAACTGTTTTTT.

This clonotype was counted ten times or more. The rearrangement uses TRBV9 and TRBJ1-2; 7 bases are a match to TRBD1. Germline V gene lookup returns CDR1 SGDLS and CDR2 YYNGEE. Trimming took 4 bases from V and 5 from J; bases not matched to a gene: 14. CDR3 length: 16 amino acids. The CDR3: CASSPRGQSLGYGYTF. The CDR3 bases are TGTGCCAGCAGCCCCCGGGGACAGAGTCTCGGGTATGGCTACACCTTC.

Ten or more counts support this clonotype. The rearrangement uses TRBV27 and TRBJ1-2, with 7 positions matching TRBD1. The V gene's germline CDR1 is MNHEY and CDR2 SMNVEV (reference sequence). V lost 6 bases and J lost 8; bases outside the gene matches: 12. The CDR3 spans 14 residues. Here the CDR3 DNA reads TGTGCCAGCAGCGCCTATGGAGGGGGCCGAGGCTACACCTTC. Its translation is CASSAYGGGRGYTF.

This clonotype was detected ten times or more. This chain joins TRBV6-6 and TRBJ2-3; D might be TRBD1 (5 bases). V lost 3 bases, J lost 0 bases, and 10 bases lay in between. Germline V gene sequence: CDR1 MNHNY, CDR2 SVGAGI (reference sequence). The CDR3 loop spans 15 amino acids. CDR3: CASSYDSASTDTQYF. DNA of the CDR3: TGTGCCAGCAGTTATGACAGCGCGAGCACAGATACGCAGTATTTT.

There are many counts of this clonotype. V gene TRBV5-1 combines with J gene TRBJ1-3, with D hard to call. This CDR3 comprises 15 residues. Germline lookup yields CDR1 SGHRS and CDR2 YFSETQ. V was clipped by 0 bases and J by 0 bases, with 7 bases between them. Written as DNA, the CDR3 is TGCGCCAGCAGCTTGGATGGGAGCTCTGGAAACACCATATATTTT. Its translation: CASSLDGSSGNTIYF.

The sample holds a few counts of this clonotype. V and J are TRBV29-1 and TRBJ2-3, with TRBD2 as a possible D gene (7 bases). This CDR3 is built from 13 residues. V lost 4 bases to trimming and J lost 3 bases, with 11 bases between them. CDR1 is SQVTM, CDR2 ANQGSEA, per germline. Here the CDR3 reads CSVGGGATDTQYF. CDR3 sequence (DNA): TGCAGCGTTGGAGGGGGGGCGACAGATACGCAGTATTTT.

The chain joins TRBV15 to TRBJ2-2, with D tentatively TRBD2 (6 bases). CDR1 and CDR2 from the germline V gene are LNHNV and YYDKDF (reference sequence). V was cut by 1 base and J by 2 bases, with 14 bases left in between. The CDR3 is made up of 17 amino acids. The CDR3 spells CATSRVRGSTNTGELFF. The CDR3 nucleotides read TGTGCCACCAGCAGAGTACGGGGGTCCACCAACACCGGGGAGCTGTTTTTT.

Comment on this clonotype: Given a much more abundant clone one base away, this may be a read error. The CDR3 here is CASSSGSHGDQPQHF. Written as DNA, the CDR3 is TGTGCCAGCAGTTCCGGGAGTCACGGGGATCAGCCCCAGCATTTT. The chain carries TRBV12-3 or TRBV12-4 and TRBJ1-5; unclear D gene. The length of the CDR3 is 15 residues. With 4 bases removed from V and 5 bases from J, the gap between germline ends came to 15 bases.

This clonotype has a count of ten or more. This chain joins TRBV4-1 and TRBJ2-7, with D tentatively TRBD1 (6 bases). Looked up from germline, CDR1 is MGHRA and CDR2 is YSYEKL. The CDR3 contains 15 residues. The V end lost 1 base, the J end lost 3 bases, and 13 bases lay between the germline ends. CDR3 bases: TGCGCCAGCAGCCAAGGGCACACAGGGAACTACGAGCAGTACGTC. It translates to CASSQGHTGNYEQYV.

This clonotype has a count of ten or more. V is TRBV6-5 and J is TRBJ1-1; unclear D gene. This CDR3 comprises 13 residues. Germline CDR1 is MNHEY and CDR2 is SVGAGI. V gave up 4 bases and J gave up 3 bases, with 9 bases separating them. CDR3 sequence: CASSSYPDTEAFF. CDR3 coding DNA: TGTGCCAGCAGTTCATATCCCGACACTGAAGCTTTCTTT.

This clonotype was recorded at least ten times. V gene TRBV20-1 combines with J gene TRBJ2-2, with D possibly being TRBD2 (6 bases). Per the germline V gene, CDR1 is DFQATT and CDR2 is SNEGSKA (reference sequence). Between the trimmed V and J ends, which lost 4 bases and 6 bases, there was a span of 12 bases. This CDR3 spans 13 amino acids. The CDR3 coding sequence is TGCAGTGCTAAGGAAGGAGGGGCCGGGGAGCTGTTTTTT. Translating gives CSAKEGGAGELFF.

This clonotype has ten or more counts. V usage is TRBV2 and J usage is TRBJ2-2, with D possibly TRBD1 on 6 matching bases. The CDR3 consists of 12 residues. Germline CDR1 reads SNHLY; CDR2 reads FYNNEI. Trimming shortened V by 8 bases and J by 3 bases, and 7 bases separated the two germline ends. The chain's CDR3 is CASGGDTGELFF. The CDR3 nucleotides read TGTGCCAGCGGGGGCGACACCGGGGAGCTGTTTTTT. The entire variable domain, with the rest obtained from reference TRBV2 and TRBJ2-2, is as follows: EPEVTQTPSHQVTQMGQEVILRCVPISNHLYFYWYRQILGQKVEFLVSFYNNEISEKSEIFDDQFSVERPDGSNFTLKIRSTKLEDSAMYFCASGGDTGELFFGEGSRLTVL.

This clonotype was found many times. V usage is TRBV20-1 and J usage is TRBJ2-7, with 7 bases that match TRBD1. CDR3 length: 13 residues. Germline V gene sequence: CDR1 DFQATT, CDR2 SNEGSKA (reference sequence). The junction had 12 bases not matched to a gene; V was cut back by 5 bases and J by 8 bases. As DNA, the CDR3 is TGCAGTGCTGCCGGGACAGATCCTACGAAGCAGTACTTC. Its translation is CSAAGTDPTKQYF.

This clonotype was found many times. The rearrangement joins TRBV12-3 or TRBV12-4 to TRBJ1-4, with TRBD1 identical over 8 bases. This CDR3 has 15 residues. Losses at the gene ends were 6 bases for V and 0 bases for J; bases not matched to a gene: 3. The CDR3, as DNA: TGTGCCAGCAGGCCGACAGGGGCAACTAATGAAAAACTGTTTTTT. Translating gives CASRPTGATNEKLFF.